The 19 T cell receptor beta chains given below trace back to one sample, sequenced in a study of sequential checkpoint blockade in melanoma. Treatment given: randomized to nivolumab then ipilimumab (arm A) or the reverse (arm B). Profiling relied on immunoSEQ multiplex PCR, and the TCRdb table lists in-frame clones only, not all of them. Altogether 15,000 to 20,000 clones are present, around three fifths being singletons, with the ten largest covering 17%. Sequencing used CD8+ T cells sorted from blood (inferred from file names), obtained from a patient given nivolumab and ipilimumab in sequence. The receptors stem from a human donor with melanoma.

This clone was observed a handful of times. The gene calls are TRBV6-5 and TRBJ2-7, with a tentative D call TRBD2 (6 bases). CDR1 MNHEY and CDR2 SVGAGI come from the germline V gene. The V end lost 0 bases, the J end lost 3 bases, and 12 bases lay between the germline ends. This CDR3 comprises 15 residues. The CDR3 loop reads CASSYSDSGNYEQYF. The CDR3 DNA reads as TGTGCCAGCAGTTACTCCGATAGCGGAAACTACGAGCAGTACTTC.

J is TRBJ2-1 and V is TRBV7-7; 8 bases agree with TRBD2. This CDR3 is 15 amino acids long. The ends lost 1 base at V and 6 bases at J; junction bases unmatched: 5. CDR1 SSHAT and CDR2 FNYEAQ come from the germline V gene (reference sequence). The CDR3 nucleotides are TGTGCCAGCAGCTTAGGGACTAGCAGTAGCAATGAGCAGTTCTTC. Translated: CASSLGTSSSNEQFF.

V and J are TRBV5-3 and TRBJ1-2, with no clear D. TRBV5-3 counts as an open reading frame of uncertain function. V was trimmed by 8 bases and J by 2 bases, leaving 16 bases between them. The CDR3 totals 14 residues. The CDR3 DNA reads TGTGCCAGCACCATCGAACAGCGGAACTATGGCTACACCTTC. Amino acid sequence: CASTIEQRNYGYTF.

This clone was seen a handful of times. V is TRBV6-6 and J is TRBJ1-3; no firm D call. This CDR3 contains 12 residues. V was pared by 4 bases and J by 4 bases, with 5 bases between. Germline lookup yields CDR1 MNHNY and CDR2 SVGAGI (reference sequence). The CDR3 DNA reads as TGTGCCAGCAGTTCCTTCGGAAACACCATATATTTT. Translated: CASSSFGNTIYF.

This clone appeared once. The rearrangement uses TRBV5-6 and TRBJ2-7; perhaps TRBD1 as D (6 bases). The germline V gene has CDR1 SGHDT and CDR2 YYEEEE. The CDR3 is 14 residues long. V shed 4 bases and J shed 3 bases, with 14 bases lying between them. CDR3 in amino acids: CASSQDRLLYEQYF. In nucleotides, the CDR3 is TGTGCCAGCAGCCAAGACAGGTTACTCTACGAGCAGTACTTC.

The chain recombines TRBV6-5 with TRBJ1-2; TRBD1 matches at 11 bases. The germline V gene encodes CDR1 MNHEY and CDR2 SVGAGI. Trimming at V came to 6 bases and at J to 6 bases, leaving 6 bases not matched to a gene. The CDR3 runs to 14 residues. The CDR3 region is CASSPDRGLDGYTF. The CDR3 bases are TGTGCCAGCAGCCCGGACAGGGGGCTTGATGGCTACACCTTC.

This sequence joins TRBV7-8 and TRBJ2-3; 8 nucleotides match TRBD2. The CDR3 extends over 16 amino acids. J was trimmed by 5 bases and V by 1 base; bases with no gene match: 8. Germline CDR1 reads SGHVS; CDR2 reads FQNEAQ. The CDR3 DNA follows: TGTGCCAGCAGCTTAGTAAGCGGGAGTCCCGGAGATACGCAGTATTTT. This gives the protein CASSLVSGSPGDTQYF.

In this sample, this clone is large. This chain joins TRBV19 and TRBJ2-2, with TRBD2 matching over 7 bases. The CDR3 has 15 residues. The trim removed 4 bases at V and 5 bases at J, leaving 7 bases unmatched. Germline V gives CDR1 LNHDA, CDR2 SQIVND (reference sequence). The CDR3, as DNA: TGTGCCAGTAGTAGCCTAGCGGACCAAACCGGGGAGCTGTTTTTT. Residues: CASSSLADQTGELFF. The whole variable domain, filled in from reference TRBV19 and TRBJ2-2, reads DGGITQSPKYLFRKEGQNVTLSCEQNLNHDAMYWYRQDPGQGLRLIYYSQIVNDFQKGDIAEGYSVSREKKESFPLTVTSAQKNPTAFYLCASSSLADQTGELFFGEGSRLTVL.

V gene TRBV5-1 combines with J gene TRBJ2-7, with 12 bases that match TRBD2. Germline V gene sequence: CDR1 SGHRS, CDR2 YFSETQ. The length of the CDR3 is 19 residues. V was clipped by 0 bases and J by 5 bases; unmatched bases: 15. CDR3: CASSLGDGLAGGPPNEQYF. In nucleotides, the CDR3 is TGCGCCAGCAGCTTGGGGGACGGCCTAGCGGGAGGGCCCCCCAACGAGCAGTACTTC.

This sequence joins TRBV5-6 and TRBJ2-2; a weak D match, TRBD2 (5 bases). The length of the CDR3 is 14 residues. Germline values: CDR1 SGHDT, CDR2 YYEEEE. Trimming pared 2 bases from V and 3 bases from J, leaving 8 bases between. Here the CDR3 reads CASSFEEDTGELFF. The DNA of the CDR3 is TGTGCCAGCAGCTTTGAGGAGGACACCGGGGAGCTGTTTTTT.

The chain is built from TRBV30 and TRBJ1-5; D call uncertain. Germline V gene lookup returns CDR1 GTSNPN and CDR2 SVGIG (reference sequence). The CDR3 is made up of 12 amino acids. V was trimmed by 0 bases and J by 6 bases, leaving 6 bases between them. CDR3 in amino acids: CAWSVPGQPQHF. The CDR3 DNA reads TGTGCCTGGAGTGTACCGGGTCAGCCCCAGCATTTT.

The chain combines TRBV7-9 with TRBJ2-1; 8 bases are a match to TRBD1. This CDR3 region has 13 residues. V was pared by 4 bases and J by 8 bases, with 4 bases of the junction left unmatched. CDR1 SEHNR and CDR2 FQNEAQ come from the germline V gene (reference sequence). The DNA for the CDR3 is TGTGCCAGCAGCTGGACAGGGAGCGATGAGCAGTTCTTC. This sequence encodes CASSWTGSDEQFF.

J is TRBJ2-1 and V is TRBV30, with 9 bases aligning to TRBD1. Looked up from germline, CDR1 is GTSNPN and CDR2 is SVGIG (reference sequence). V lost 7 bases to trimming and J lost 3 bases; unmatched junction nucleotides: 7. The CDR3 totals 14 residues. CDR3 DNA sequence: TGTGCCTCGGACTCGGACAGGGGCTACAATGAGCAGTTCTTC. Translated, it gives CASDSDRGYNEQFF.

The chain has TRBV19 and TRBJ1-1; TRBD1 might be the D (5 bases). The CDR3 totals 13 residues. CDR1 is LNHDA and CDR2 is SQIVND in the germline V gene (reference sequence). V lost 7 bases and J lost 4, with 13 bases in between. The CDR3 DNA is TGTGCCAGTACCGAAGGGGCAGTCACTGAAGCTTTCTTT. Translation gives CASTEGAVTEAFF.

A few counts support this clone. This chain connects TRBV11-2 to TRBJ1-1, with D possibly being TRBD1 (6 bases). The CDR3 length is 16 residues. CDR1 is SGHAT and CDR2 is FQNNGV in the germline V gene. V lost 2 bases and J lost 0, with 13 bases in between. The CDR3: CASSLRGRGLNTEAFF. In DNA, the CDR3 is TGTGCCAGCAGCTTAAGGGGGAGGGGTCTGAACACTGAAGCTTTCTTT.

Only a few counts were recorded for this clone. The chain links TRBV7-7 to TRBJ1-5; D perhaps matches TRBD1 (5 bases). The CDR3 extends over 13 amino acids. V was trimmed by 5 bases and J by 9 bases, leaving 14 bases between them. CDR1 and CDR2 from the germline V gene are SSHAT and FNYEAQ (reference sequence). The CDR3 DNA sequence: TGTGCCAGCAGCGACAGTCCCGGGGGGCCCCAGCATTTT. Translating it yields CASSDSPGGPQHF.

This clone counts as medium-sized. The CDR3 sequence: CASSPNTGSWEQYF. CDR3 in DNA: TGTGCCAGCAGCCCAAATACAGGGAGCTGGGAGCAGTACTTC. The chain carries TRBV7-8 and TRBJ2-7; TRBD1 might be the D (6 bases). CDR3 length equals 14 residues. Trimming stripped 5 bases from V and 7 bases from J, with 18 bases between. Looked up from germline, CDR1 is SGHVS and CDR2 is FQNEAQ.

The chain employs TRBV5-5 and TRBJ2-7; a weak D match, TRBD1 (5 bases). This CDR3 has 15 amino acids. Deletions cut 5 bases from V and 1 base from J, with 16 bases between. The V gene's germline CDR1 is SGHKS and CDR2 YYEKEE (reference sequence). In DNA, the CDR3 is TGTGCCAGCAGTTTCCAGCCAGGGTTTTCCTACGAGCAGTACTTC. Translated: CASSFQPGFSYEQYF.

This clone was detected only a few times. The chain recombines TRBV5-6 with TRBJ2-7; TRBD1 might be the D (5 bases). Germline-derived CDR1 and CDR2 are SGHDT and YYEEEE. Trimming cost V 4 bases and J 4 bases, with 18 bases left between them. The CDR3 has 15 amino acids. The CDR3 protein is CASSDPQGSFYEQYF. CDR3 coding DNA: TGTGCCAGCAGCGACCCCCAGGGCAGTTTTTACGAGCAGTACTTC.